One and the same sample provided the 3 T cell receptor beta chains below, sequenced in a study of vaccination effects on CD4 cells after COVID-19. No antigens are known for them. Only in-frame clones appear in the TCRdb table, and some are missing; sequencing was by immunoSEQ multiplex PCR. The sample lists 55,000 to 90,000 clones; 60% to 75% were seen once. Peptide-pool stimulation followed by sequencing identified expanded antigen-specific CD4+ clonotypes in the ViraFEST assay. Culturing for nine to ten days preceded CD4+ T cell isolation. The person had a PCR-confirmed SARS-CoV-2 infection during March to December 2020. The source material was CD4+ T cells from PBMCs cultured with HIV peptides, sampled before COVID-19 vaccination. As to subset: HIV-1 Nef peptide pool negative control/reference culture. These TCRs come from a human donor who had a prior SARS-CoV-2 infection.

The chain employs TRBV6-6 and TRBJ1-6, with D maybe TRBD1 (5 bases). The CDR3 is made up of 18 amino acids. Germline-derived CDR1 and CDR2 are MNHNY and SVGAGI (reference sequence). Deletions cut 5 bases from V and 12 bases from J, with 29 bases between. The chain's CDR3 is CASSPYVTRMGPGGPLHF. CDR3 bases: TGTGCCAGCAGTCCCTACGTTACAAGGATGGGGCCGGGAGGACCCCTCCACTTT.

V gene TRBV27 combines with J gene TRBJ2-5; 7 bases line up with TRBD1. The CDR3 is 15 amino acids. The germline CDR1 and CDR2 sequences are MNHEY and SMNVEV (reference sequence). V dropped 5 bases and J dropped 5; count of bases not matched to a gene: 11. DNA of the CDR3: TGTGCCAGCAGTATAGAGGGGGCCTACGGGGAGACCCAGTACTTC. It codes for CASSIEGAYGETQYF.

The chain carries TRBV2 and TRBJ2-5, with D possibly being TRBD1 (6 bases). Trimming removed 7 bases from V and 1 base from J, with 16 bases in between. The length of the CDR3 is 15 residues. The germline gives CDR1 SNHLY, CDR2 FYNNEI. CDR3 loop: CASTWTDASQETQYF. For the CDR3, the DNA is TGTGCCAGCACCTGGACAGATGCCTCCCAAGAGACCCAGTACTTC.